The source of this TCR beta chain is a study of cytomegalovirus exposure and HLA in healthy donors. Across the study: Early on, a data release was issued that held roughly 80 million unique TCRs from HLA-typed donors.

Trimming left V 6 bases short and J 8 bases short, with 13 bases between. CDR1 is SEHNR and CDR2 is FQNEAQ in the germline V gene (reference sequence). This CDR3 has 12 residues. About this clone: Its antigen is currently unknown.

PCR used 60 Vbeta primers and 13 Jbeta primers. Here immunoSEQ multiplex PCR was the method, and the copy in TCRdb shows in-frame clones only, minus some. The sample has around 160,000 clones; roughly 80% are singletons. Study-level points and caveats: In a later analysis, HLA-associated TCR beta chains were more clonally expanded than equally common others. HLA allele associations emerged for fewer than 20,000 TCR beta sequences in a later analysis, at 0.05 false discovery rate.

This sequence was found in a woman aged 40 to 50 in good health and CMV-seropositive. J is TRBJ1-2 and V is TRBV7-9; D is uncertain. Sequencing was performed on PBMCs. DNA for the CDR3: TGTGCCAGCAGTTTCGACTCCGCGGGCTACACCTTC. Translating gives CASSFDSAGYTF.